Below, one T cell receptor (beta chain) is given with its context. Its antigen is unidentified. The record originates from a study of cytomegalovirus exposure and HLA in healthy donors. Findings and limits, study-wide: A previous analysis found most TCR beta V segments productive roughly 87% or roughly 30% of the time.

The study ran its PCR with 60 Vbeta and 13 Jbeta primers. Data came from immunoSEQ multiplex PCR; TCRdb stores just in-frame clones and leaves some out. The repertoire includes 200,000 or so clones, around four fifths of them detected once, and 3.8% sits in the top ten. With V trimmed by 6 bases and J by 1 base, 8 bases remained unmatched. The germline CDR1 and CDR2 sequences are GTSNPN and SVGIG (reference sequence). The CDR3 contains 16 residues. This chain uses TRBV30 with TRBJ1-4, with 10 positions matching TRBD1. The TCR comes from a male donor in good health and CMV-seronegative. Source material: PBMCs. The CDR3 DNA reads TGTGCCTGCTTTGACAGGGGGCGTATAACTAATGAAAAACTGTTTTTT. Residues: CACFDRGRITNEKLFF. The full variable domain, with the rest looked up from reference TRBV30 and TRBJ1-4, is SQTIHQWPATLVQPVGSPLSLECTVEGTSNPNLYWYRQAAGRGLQLLFYSVGIGQISSEVPQNLSASRPQDRQFILSSKKLLLSDSGFYLCACFDRGRITNEKLFFGSGTQLSVL.